The 17 T cell receptor beta chains below all came from one sample that was sequenced in a study of blood T cell repertoires in COVID-19. Sequencing was performed with immunoSEQ multiplex PCR; in TCRdb, only in-frame clones are kept and a portion is missing. The sample has roughly 160,000 clones; 84% are singletons. Sequencing was done on a sample of PBMCs or T cells enriched from blood (not recorded which). These receptors originate from a man aged 50-60 years who had recovered from COVID-19.

The chain links TRBV28 to TRBJ2-1; D possibly corresponds to TRBD2 (6 bases). This CDR3 contains 15 residues. V was shortened by 7 bases and J by 5 bases, with 18 bases between the two germline ends. In germline, CDR1 is MDHEN, CDR2 SYDVKM. CDR3 sequence reads: CASTIGGNWDNEQFF. CDR3 DNA sequence: TGTGCCAGCACCATCGGGGGTAACTGGGACAATGAGCAGTTCTTC.

A few counts support this clone. V usage is TRBV10-3 and J usage is TRBJ2-1, with D perhaps TRBD2 (5 bases). The CDR3 has 13 amino acids. Germline assignment: CDR1 ENHRY and CDR2 SYGVKD. Trimming took off 5 bases at V and 9 bases at J, with 14 bases between the two ends. CDR3 amino acids: CAISFPTRGEQFF. In DNA, the CDR3 is TGTGCCATCAGTTTCCCTACACGGGGTGAGCAGTTCTTC.

V usage is TRBV9 and J usage is TRBJ2-5, with TRBD2 as a possible D gene (6 bases). The CDR3 consists of 12 residues. From germline, CDR1 is SGDLS and CDR2 YYNGEE. Trimming removed 4 bases at V and 7 bases at J, with 11 bases between. The DNA for the CDR3 is TGTGCCAGCAGCCCCCGACTAGGGACCCAGTACTTC. It specifies CASSPRLGTQYF.

This clone was found once. The chain is built from TRBV11-2 and TRBJ1-4; 7 nucleotides match TRBD1. The J segment lost 7 bases and the V segment lost 5 bases, leaving 7 bases of the junction unmatched. The CDR3 extends over 14 amino acids. Germline assignment: CDR1 SGHAT and CDR2 FQNNGV. The CDR3 here is CASSLTGEVEKLFF. The CDR3 nucleotides read TGTGCCAGCAGCCTTACAGGGGAGGTTGAAAAACTGTTTTTT.

The chain has TRBV6-6 and TRBJ1-1, with a possible D match to TRBD1 (6 bases). Germline V gene lookup returns CDR1 MNHNY and CDR2 SVGAGI (reference sequence). The CDR3 spans 14 residues. Trimming cost V 3 bases and J 4 bases, with 12 bases left between them. The CDR3: CASSYIGQFTEAFF. The CDR3 bases are TGTGCCAGCAGTTATATCGGACAGTTCACTGAAGCTTTCTTT.

The chain carries TRBV7-6 and TRBJ1-6; a possible D gene is TRBD1 (5 bases). The germline V and J ends were trimmed by 1 base and 7 bases, with 11 bases remaining between them. CDR3 length: 15 amino acids. Germline V gene sequence: CDR1 SGHVS, CDR2 FNYEAQ. CDR3 sequence (DNA): TGTGCCAGCAGCTTAGAGGCAGGGCAGAATTCACCCCTCCACTTT. Translating gives CASSLEAGQNSPLHF. The full variable domain, its missing parts supplied by reference TRBV7-6 and TRBJ1-6, is GAGVSQSPRYKVTKRGQDVALRCDPISGHVSLYWYRQALGQGPEFLTYFNYEAQQDKSGLPNDRFSAERPEGSISTLTIQRTEQRDSAMYRCASSLEAGQNSPLHFGNGTRLTVT.

V gene TRBV5-1 combines with J gene TRBJ2-3, with D possibly matching TRBD2 (6 bases). Germline CDR1 SGHRS, CDR2 YFSETQ. CDR3 length: 16 amino acids. V lost 0 bases and J lost 3, with 14 bases in between. The CDR3 region has the DNA TGCGCCAGCAGCTTGGGCGACCGGAGGGCAACAGATACGCAGTATTTT. It codes for CASSLGDRRATDTQYF.

For the CDR3, the DNA is TGTGCCAGCAACTCCCAGGGGGCGCGCACTGAAGCTTTCTTT. Its translation is CASNSQGARTEAFF. This chain joins TRBV3-1 (or the pseudogene TRBV3-2) and TRBJ1-1; TRBD1 matches at 8 bases. CDR1 LGHDT and CDR2 YNNKEL come from the germline V gene (reference sequence). Trimming at V came to 7 bases and at J to 4 bases, leaving 8 bases not matched to a gene. The CDR3 is 14 amino acids.

J is TRBJ2-3 and V is TRBV19; no clear D. Germline CDR1 and CDR2: LNHDA and SQIVND (reference sequence). The V end lost 7 bases, the J end lost 7 bases, and 9 bases lay between the germline ends. The CDR3 is 11 amino acids. Here the CDR3 reads CASKLSNTQYF. The CDR3, as DNA: TGTGCCAGTAAACTTTCCAATACGCAGTATTTT.

This clone was observed a few times. V gene TRBV6-2 or TRBV6-3 combines with J gene TRBJ2-7; weak D call: TRBD1 (6 bases). CDR1 MNHEY and CDR2 SVGEGT come from the germline V gene. This CDR3 is 12 amino acids long. Between the trimmed V and J ends, which lost 4 bases and 2 bases, there was a span of 6 bases. Here the CDR3 DNA reads TGTGCCAGCAGTTGGGACACCTACGAGCAGTACTTC. Translating it yields CASSWDTYEQYF.

The chain has TRBV7-9 and TRBJ2-1; TRBD2 agrees at 9 bases. V was clipped by 5 bases and J by 6 bases; unmatched bases: 8. The CDR3 is 15 amino acids. In germline, CDR1 is SEHNR, CDR2 FQNEAQ (reference sequence). The CDR3 region is CASSVLGGGANEQFF. The CDR3 DNA reads as TGTGCCAGCAGCGTCCTTGGCGGGGGGGCCAATGAGCAGTTCTTC.

The rearrangement links TRBV19 to TRBJ2-1; 12 bases agree with TRBD2. The CDR3 sequence is 15 residues long. Germline V gene lookup returns CDR1 LNHDA and CDR2 SQIVND (reference sequence). Trimming at V came to 4 bases and at J to 7 bases, leaving 5 bases not matched to a gene. Here the CDR3 DNA reads TGTGCCAGTAGTACCCGACTAGCGGGGGTAAATGAGCAGTTCTTC. Amino acid sequence: CASSTRLAGVNEQFF.

The CDR3 sequence is CASSITGIAGNTIYF. CDR3 sequence (DNA): TGTGCCAGCAGTATAACAGGGATAGCTGGAAACACCATATATTTT. V and J are TRBV2 and TRBJ1-3; TRBD1 is a possible D gene (6 bases). Trimming shortened V by 5 bases and J by 2 bases, and 13 bases separated the two germline ends. Germline V gene lookup returns CDR1 SNHLY and CDR2 FYNNEI. CDR3 length equals 15 residues.

In its sample, this clone was seen a few times. The V gene is TRBV28, the J gene TRBJ2-1; 10 bases are a match to TRBD1. V was pared by 8 bases and J by 7 bases, with 14 bases of the junction left unmatched. Germline V gene lookup returns CDR1 MDHEN and CDR2 SYDVKM. This CDR3 is built from 16 residues. The CDR3 loop is CASHSPRTGGSNEQFF. The CDR3 DNA sequence: TGTGCCAGCCACTCGCCCCGGACAGGGGGTTCGAATGAGCAGTTCTTC.

V and J are TRBV9 and TRBJ2-3; 7 nucleotides line up with TRBD1. The CDR3 is made up of 16 amino acids. J gave up 5 bases and V 1 base, and 10 bases lay outside the gene matches. Germline lookup yields CDR1 SGDLS and CDR2 YYNGEE. CDR3 DNA sequence: TGTGCCAGCAGCGTATTTGGGACAGCCAAGCGAGATACGCAGTATTTT. Its translation: CASSVFGTAKRDTQYF.

This sequence joins TRBV28 and TRBJ2-7; 8 bases are a match to TRBD1. The CDR3 is 13 residues long. CDR1 is MDHEN, CDR2 SYDVKM, per germline. V gave up 3 bases and J gave up 5 bases; unmatched junction bases: 3. CDR3 DNA sequence: TGTGCCAGCAGTTTTGTGACAGGGGACGAGCAGTACTTC. It encodes CASSFVTGDEQYF.

Only a few counts were recorded for this clone. This chain uses TRBV12-1 with TRBJ1-5; TRBD1 is the table's D call, not checked against the DNA. TRBV12-1 is termed a pseudogene. This CDR3 comprises 18 residues. The CDR3 DNA sequence: TGTGCCAGCAGCTTTGGCAGGGCAGCTGGAATTGGTGATCAGCCCCAGCATTTT. It encodes CASSFGRAAGIGDQPQHF.